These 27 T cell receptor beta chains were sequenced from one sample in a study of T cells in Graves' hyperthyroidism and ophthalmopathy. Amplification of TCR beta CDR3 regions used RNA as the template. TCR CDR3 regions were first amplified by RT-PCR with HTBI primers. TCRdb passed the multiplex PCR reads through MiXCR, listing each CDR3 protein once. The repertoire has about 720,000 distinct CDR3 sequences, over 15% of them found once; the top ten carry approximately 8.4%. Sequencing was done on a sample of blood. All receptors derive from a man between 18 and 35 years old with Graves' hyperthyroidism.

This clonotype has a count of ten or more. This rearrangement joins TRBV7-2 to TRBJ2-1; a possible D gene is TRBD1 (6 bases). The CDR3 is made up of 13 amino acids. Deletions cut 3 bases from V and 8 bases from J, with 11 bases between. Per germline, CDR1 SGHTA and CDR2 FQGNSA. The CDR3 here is CASSLQGLDEQFF. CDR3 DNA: TGTGCCAGCAGCTTGCAGGGGTTGGATGAGCAGTTCTTC.

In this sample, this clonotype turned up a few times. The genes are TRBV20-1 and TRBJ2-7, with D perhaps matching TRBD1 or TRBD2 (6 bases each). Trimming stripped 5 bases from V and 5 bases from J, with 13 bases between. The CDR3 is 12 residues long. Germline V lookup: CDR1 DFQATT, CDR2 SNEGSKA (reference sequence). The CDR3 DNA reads TGCAGTGCTGCTGGGGGGCGCGACGAGCAGTACTTC. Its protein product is CSAAGGRDEQYF.

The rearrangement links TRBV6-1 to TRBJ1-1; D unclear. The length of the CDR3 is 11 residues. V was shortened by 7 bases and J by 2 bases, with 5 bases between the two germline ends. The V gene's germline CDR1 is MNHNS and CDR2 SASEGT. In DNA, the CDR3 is TGTGCCAGCATGGACAACACTGAAGCTTTCTTT. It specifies CASMDNTEAFF.

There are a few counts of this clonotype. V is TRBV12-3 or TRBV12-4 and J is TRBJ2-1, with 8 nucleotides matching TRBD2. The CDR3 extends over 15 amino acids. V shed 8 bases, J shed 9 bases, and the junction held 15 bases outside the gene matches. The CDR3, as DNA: TGTGCCAGCGGATTAGCGGGGAGGGCCCTCAGTGAGCAGTTCTTC. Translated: CASGLAGRALSEQFF.

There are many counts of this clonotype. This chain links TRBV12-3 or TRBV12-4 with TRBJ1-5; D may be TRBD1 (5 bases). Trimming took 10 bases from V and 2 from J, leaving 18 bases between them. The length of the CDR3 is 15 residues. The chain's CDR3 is CANLLGGGGNQPQHF. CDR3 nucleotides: TGTGCCAATTTGCTGGGGGGAGGCGGCAATCAGCCCCAGCATTTT.

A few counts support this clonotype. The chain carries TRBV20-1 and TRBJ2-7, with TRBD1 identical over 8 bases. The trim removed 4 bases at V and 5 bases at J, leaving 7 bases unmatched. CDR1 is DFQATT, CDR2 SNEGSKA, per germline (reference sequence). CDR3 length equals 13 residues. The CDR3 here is CSATARGHDEQYF. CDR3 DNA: TGCAGTGCTACCGCCAGGGGGCACGACGAGCAGTACTTC.

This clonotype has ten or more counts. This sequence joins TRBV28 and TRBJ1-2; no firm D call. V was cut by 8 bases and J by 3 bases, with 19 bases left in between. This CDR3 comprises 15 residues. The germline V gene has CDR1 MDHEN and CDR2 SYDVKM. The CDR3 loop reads CASGAAGAEDYGYTF. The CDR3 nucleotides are TGTGCCAGCGGCGCGGCGGGAGCCGAGGACTATGGCTACACCTTC.

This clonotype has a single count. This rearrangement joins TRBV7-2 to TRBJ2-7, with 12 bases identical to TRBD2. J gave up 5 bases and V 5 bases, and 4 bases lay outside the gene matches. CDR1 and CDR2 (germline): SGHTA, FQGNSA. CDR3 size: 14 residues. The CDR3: CASSPRLAGDEQYF. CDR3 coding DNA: TGTGCCAGCAGCCCACGACTAGCGGGAGACGAGCAGTACTTC.

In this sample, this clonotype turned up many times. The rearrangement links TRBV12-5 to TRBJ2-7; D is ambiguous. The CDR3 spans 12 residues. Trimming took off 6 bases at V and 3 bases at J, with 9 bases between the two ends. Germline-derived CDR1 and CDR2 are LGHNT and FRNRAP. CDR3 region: CASGRGLYEQYF. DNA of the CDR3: TGTGCTAGTGGCCGAGGTCTCTACGAGCAGTACTTC.

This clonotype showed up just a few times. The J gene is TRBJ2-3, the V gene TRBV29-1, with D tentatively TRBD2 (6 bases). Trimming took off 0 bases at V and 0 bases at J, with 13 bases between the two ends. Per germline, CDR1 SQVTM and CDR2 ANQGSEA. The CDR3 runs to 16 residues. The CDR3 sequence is CSVEDLGGTSTDTQYF. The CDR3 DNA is TGCAGCGTTGAAGATCTGGGCGGGACTAGCACAGATACGCAGTATTTT.

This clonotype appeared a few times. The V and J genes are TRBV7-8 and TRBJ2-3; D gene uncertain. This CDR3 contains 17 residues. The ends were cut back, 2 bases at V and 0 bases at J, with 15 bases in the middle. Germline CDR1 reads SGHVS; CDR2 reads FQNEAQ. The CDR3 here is CASSLTPTKTSTDTQYF. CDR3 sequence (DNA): TGTGCCAGCAGCTTAACCCCTACAAAAACTAGCACAGATACGCAGTATTTT.

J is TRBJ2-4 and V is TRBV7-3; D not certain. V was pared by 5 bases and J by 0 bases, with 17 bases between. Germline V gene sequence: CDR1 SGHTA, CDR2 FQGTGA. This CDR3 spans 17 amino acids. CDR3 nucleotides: TGTGCCAGCAGCCCGCATCAAGGACGTTTAGCCAAAAACATTCAGTACTTC. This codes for CASSPHQGRLAKNIQYF.

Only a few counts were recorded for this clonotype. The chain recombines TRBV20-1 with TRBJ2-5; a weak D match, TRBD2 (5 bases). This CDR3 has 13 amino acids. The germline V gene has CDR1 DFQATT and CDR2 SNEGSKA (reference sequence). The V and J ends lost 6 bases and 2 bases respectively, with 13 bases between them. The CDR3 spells CSAPPTGQETQYF. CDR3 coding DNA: TGCAGTGCACCACCCACGGGGCAAGAGACCCAGTACTTC.

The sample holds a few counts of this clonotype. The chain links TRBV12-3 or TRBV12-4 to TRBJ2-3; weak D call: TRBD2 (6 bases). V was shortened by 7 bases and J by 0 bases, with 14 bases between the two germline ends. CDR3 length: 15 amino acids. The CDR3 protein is CASNLLAESTDTQYF. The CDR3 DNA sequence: TGTGCCAGCAACCTACTAGCAGAAAGCACAGATACGCAGTATTTT.

The CDR3 coding sequence is TGTGCCAGCAGTTCGGTCGGTCAGCCCCAGCATTTT. It specifies CASSSVGQPQHF. V gene TRBV27 combines with J gene TRBJ1-5, with D uncertain. The CDR3 spans 12 residues. CDR1 is MNHEY, CDR2 SMNVEV, per germline (reference sequence). V was pared by 4 bases and J by 6 bases, with 7 bases between.

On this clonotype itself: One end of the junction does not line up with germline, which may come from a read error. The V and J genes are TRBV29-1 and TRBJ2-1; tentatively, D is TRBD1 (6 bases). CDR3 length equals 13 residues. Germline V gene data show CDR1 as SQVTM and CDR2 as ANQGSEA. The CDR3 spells CSAGEPSYNEQSF. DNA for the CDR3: TGCAGCGCAGGGGAACCCTCCTACAATGAGCAGTCCTTC.

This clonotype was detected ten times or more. Here the CDR3 reads CASSLREGGETQYF. In DNA, the CDR3 is TGTGCCAGCAGCCTCCGCGAGGGGGGAGAGACCCAGTACTTC. V gene TRBV27 combines with J gene TRBJ2-5; either TRBD1 or TRBD2 may supply D (6 bases each). Germline V gene lookup returns CDR1 MNHEY and CDR2 SMNVEV (reference sequence). Deletions cut 6 bases from V and 4 bases from J, with 15 bases between. This CDR3 region has 14 residues.

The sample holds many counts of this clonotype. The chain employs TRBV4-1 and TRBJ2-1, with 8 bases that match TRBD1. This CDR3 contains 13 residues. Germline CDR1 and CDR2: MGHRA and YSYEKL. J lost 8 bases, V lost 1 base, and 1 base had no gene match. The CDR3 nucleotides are TGCGCCAGCAGCCAAGGGACAGGGTATGAGCAGTTCTTC. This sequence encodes CASSQGTGYEQFF.

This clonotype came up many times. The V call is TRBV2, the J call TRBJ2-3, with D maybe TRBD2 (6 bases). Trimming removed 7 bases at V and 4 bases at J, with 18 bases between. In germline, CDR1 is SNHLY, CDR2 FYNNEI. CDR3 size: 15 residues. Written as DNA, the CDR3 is TGTGCCAGCATGACACCCAGCGGGTTACCAGATACGCAGTATTTT. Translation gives CASMTPSGLPDTQYF.

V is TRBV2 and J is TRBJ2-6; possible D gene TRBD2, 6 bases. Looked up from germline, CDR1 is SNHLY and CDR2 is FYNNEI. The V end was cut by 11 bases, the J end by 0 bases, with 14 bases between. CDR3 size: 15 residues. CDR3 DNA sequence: TGTGCCTCCACCGGGAGCCTCTCTGGGGCCAACGTCCTGACTTTC. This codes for CASTGSLSGANVLTF. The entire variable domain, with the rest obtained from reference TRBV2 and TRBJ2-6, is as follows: EPEVTQTPSHQVTQMGQEVILRCVPISNHLYFYWYRQILGQKVEFLVSFYNNEISEKSEIFDDQFSVERPDGSNFTLKIRSTKLEDSAMYFCASTGSLSGANVLTFGAGSRLTVL.

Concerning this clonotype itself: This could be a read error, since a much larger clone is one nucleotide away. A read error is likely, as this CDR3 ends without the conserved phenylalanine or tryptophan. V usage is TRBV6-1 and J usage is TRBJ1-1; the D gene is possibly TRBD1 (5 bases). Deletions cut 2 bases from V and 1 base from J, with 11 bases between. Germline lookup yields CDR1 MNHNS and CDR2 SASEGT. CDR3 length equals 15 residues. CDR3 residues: CASSEPLGQNTEAFS. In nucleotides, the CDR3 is TGTGCCAGCAGTGAACCCCTTGGACAGAACACTGAAGCTTTCTCT.

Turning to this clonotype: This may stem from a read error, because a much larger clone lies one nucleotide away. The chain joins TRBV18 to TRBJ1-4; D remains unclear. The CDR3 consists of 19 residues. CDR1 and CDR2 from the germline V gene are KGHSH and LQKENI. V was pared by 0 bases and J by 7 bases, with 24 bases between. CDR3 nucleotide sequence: TGTGCCAGCTCACCACCCCTCGGCGGGCAACAAGTTGATCGTGAAAAACTGTTTTTT. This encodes CASSPPLGGQQVDREKLFF.

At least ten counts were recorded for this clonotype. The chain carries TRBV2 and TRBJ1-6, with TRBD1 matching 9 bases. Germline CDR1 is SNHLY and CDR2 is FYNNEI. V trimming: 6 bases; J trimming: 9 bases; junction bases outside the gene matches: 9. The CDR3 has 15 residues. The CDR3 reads CASSDAGQGTSPLHF. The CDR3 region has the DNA TGTGCCAGCAGCGACGCGGGACAGGGCACTTCACCCCTCCACTTT.

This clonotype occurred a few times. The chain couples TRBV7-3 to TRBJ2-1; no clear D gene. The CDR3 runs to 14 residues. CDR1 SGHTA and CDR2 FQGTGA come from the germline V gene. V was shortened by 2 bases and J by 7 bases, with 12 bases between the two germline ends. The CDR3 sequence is CASSLGLIGNEQFF. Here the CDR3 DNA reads TGTGCCAGCAGCTTAGGGCTAATAGGGAATGAGCAGTTCTTC. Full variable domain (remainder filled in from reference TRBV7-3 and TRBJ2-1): GAGVSQTPSNKVTEKGKYVELRCDPISGHTALYWYRQSLGQGPEFLIYFQGTGAADDSGLPNDRFFAVRPEGSVSTLKIQRTERGDSAVYLCASSLGLIGNEQFFGPGTRLTVL.

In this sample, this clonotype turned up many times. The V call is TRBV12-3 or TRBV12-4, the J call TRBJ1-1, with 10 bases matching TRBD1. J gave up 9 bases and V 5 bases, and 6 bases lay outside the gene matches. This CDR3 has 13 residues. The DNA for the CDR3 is TGTGCCAGCAGTACAATGGACAGGGGGAAAGCTTTCTTT. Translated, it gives CASSTMDRGKAFF.

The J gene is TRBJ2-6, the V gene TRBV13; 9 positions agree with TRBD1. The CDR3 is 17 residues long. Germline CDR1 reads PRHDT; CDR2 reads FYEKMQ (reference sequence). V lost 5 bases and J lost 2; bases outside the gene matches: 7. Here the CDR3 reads CASSRGTGMAGANVLTF. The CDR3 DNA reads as TGTGCCAGCAGCCGAGGGACAGGGATGGCTGGGGCCAACGTCCTGACTTTC.

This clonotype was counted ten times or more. The CDR3 is CSARVDTNPYEQYF. DNA of the CDR3: TGCAGTGCTAGAGTAGACACAAACCCCTACGAGCAGTACTTC. The V and J genes are TRBV20-1 and TRBJ2-7, with unresolved D. CDR3 size: 14 residues. CDR1 is DFQATT and CDR2 is SNEGSKA in the germline V gene (reference sequence). V lost 1 base and J lost 2, with 12 bases in between.